This T cell receptor beta chain was sequenced in a study of immune evolution from preneoplasia to lung adenocarcinoma. Findings and caveats of the study: Clonality was highest in normal lung, lower in later-stage lesions apparently. Compared with EGFR-mutant or double wild-type lesions, KRAS-mutant nodules were more clonal.

Produced via immunoSEQ multiplex PCR; TCRdb's table is partial and in-frame only. The profile shows over 30,000 clones, roughly 74% of them singletons. As concerns this clone: The antigen is not known.

Patients had resection in Japan or China between about 2014 and 2018. Nucleic acids came from premalignant or tumor cells enriched by macro-dissection. CDR3 length: 13 amino acids. The V end lost 7 bases, the J end lost 2 bases, and 13 bases lay between the germline ends. Germline loops: CDR1 SGHRS, CDR2 YFSETQ. The chain is built from TRBV5-1 and TRBJ2-7, with D perhaps matching TRBD1 (5 bases). Specimen: FFPE invasive lung adenocarcinoma tissue. The receptor's source is a person aged 60 to 70 with lung adenocarcinoma. CDR3 in DNA: TGCGCCAGCGGGGCTGGTAGGACCTACGAGCAGTACTTC. It is translated as CASGAGRTYEQYF.